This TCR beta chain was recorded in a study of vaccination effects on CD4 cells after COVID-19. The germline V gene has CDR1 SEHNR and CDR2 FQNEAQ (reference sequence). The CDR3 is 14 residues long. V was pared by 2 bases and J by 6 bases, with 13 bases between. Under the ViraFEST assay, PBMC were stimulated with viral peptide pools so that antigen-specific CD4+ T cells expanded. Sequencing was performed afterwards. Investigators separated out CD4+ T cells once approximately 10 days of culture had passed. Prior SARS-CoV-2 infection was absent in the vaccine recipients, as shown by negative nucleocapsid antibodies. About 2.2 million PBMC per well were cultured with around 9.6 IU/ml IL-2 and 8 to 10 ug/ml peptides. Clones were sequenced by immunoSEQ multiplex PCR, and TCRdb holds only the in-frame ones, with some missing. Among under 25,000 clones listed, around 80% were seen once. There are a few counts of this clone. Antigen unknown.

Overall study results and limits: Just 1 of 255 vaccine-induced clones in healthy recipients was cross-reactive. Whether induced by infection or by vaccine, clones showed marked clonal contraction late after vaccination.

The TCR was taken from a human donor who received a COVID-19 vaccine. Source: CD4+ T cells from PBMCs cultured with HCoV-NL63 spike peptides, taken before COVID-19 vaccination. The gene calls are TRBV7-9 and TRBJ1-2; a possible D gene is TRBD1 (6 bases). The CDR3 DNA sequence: TGTGCCAGCAGCTTATACGGGGGCGAGGATGGCTACACCTTC. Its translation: CASSLYGGEDGYTF.